This TCR beta chain was profiled in a study of blood T cell repertoires in COVID-19. Authors' data handling: Amplification of reference gene primers was used by the study to estimate nucleated cell counts. Here immunoSEQ multiplex PCR was the method, and the copy in TCRdb shows in-frame clones only, minus some. D and trimming were read from the DNA, whereas the V and J calls and clone size are those reported in that table. The sample has about 280,000 clones; roughly 87% are singletons. Germline CDR1 SGHRS, CDR2 YFSETQ. This CDR3 contains 13 residues. With V trimmed by 6 bases and J by 7 bases, 5 bases remained unmatched. Cohort 3 donors counted as recovered after two negative PCRs, clearance, or resolved symptoms.

The chain employs TRBV5-1 and TRBJ2-1; 9 bases are shared with TRBD1. This TCR derives from a woman in her 30s who had recovered from COVID-19. Sequenced sample: PBMCs or T cells enriched from blood (not recorded which). In nucleotides, the CDR3 is TGCGCCAGCATTATGACAGGGGGAAATGAGCAGTTCTTC. It translates to CASIMTGGNEQFF.